What follows describes a single T cell receptor beta chain. The antigen this receptor binds is unknown. No base quality values were provided; no much bigger clone lies one nucleotide off. V is cut by 0 bases and J by 2 bases, and the space between the germline ends is 13 bases. CDR1 and CDR2 are read off the germline V gene as SGHRS and YFSETQ. The CDR3, from cysteine to phenylalanine, totals 16 residues. The kept DNA is CDR3 alone, 48 bases in frame from the first base. Each collaborating institution followed its own protocols to collect whole blood in K2EDTA tubes. For TCRbeta analysis, collaborators shipped samples as frozen whole blood, isolated PBMCs, or DNA extracted from either of those sample types. This entry comes from a study of blood T cell repertoires in COVID-19 (dated by TCRdb to about 2020). Some background on the complete study: The collaborator samples originated in the United States, Italy and Spain and spanned the acute and convalescent phases of COVID-19. The prospective study material was composed of cDNA or gDNA derived from T cells, B-cell-depleted T cells, or PBMCs. Subjects who had been exposed to COVID-19, were actively infected with it, or had recovered from it provided the deeply sampled blood TCRbeta repertoires that made up the dataset. A freely available public database, intended as a resource for researchers studying the immune response to SARS-CoV-2, is where the repertoires were released. Samples were obtained from the ongoing ImmuneRACE study (first 160 participants) and from some 1,200 subjects provided by 6 global collaborators. A de-identified subject ID, COVID-19 status, age in years and sex were almost always included in the sample metadata. Where available, HLA class I and class II types were obtained from metadata supplied by the sample provider rather than from assay-based typing. Points the paper makes about the study in general: Clinical and demographic metadata were provided uncurated, with the amount varying by source and participant.

The immunoSEQ Assay, a bias-controlled multiplex PCR, was used to amplify TCRbeta CDR3 regions from genomic DNA. As for the original processing: The number of nucleated cells in each sample was estimated from the amplification of reference gene primers within the assay. To quantify the absolute abundance of each unique TCRbeta CDR3 rearrangement, sequence reads were collapsed and filtered. For each sample, productive Simpson clonality was calculated as the square root of Simpson's diversity index over productive rearrangements. This is the immuneACCESS table as TCRdb keeps it, with only in-frame sequences that have V and J called. A part of the clones is gone; compared with another copy, unresolved V genes explain less than half, and the rest is unexplained. That table furnishes V, J and clone size, whereas the DNA furnished D and trimming. Across this sample there are 16,000 or so clones, with around nine tenths seen only once. The top ten clones comprise around 13% of the sample.

The sample taken for sequencing was peripheral blood. This receptor was obtained from a human donor in a cohort sampled during active COVID-19. The sequence joins TRBV5-1 to TRBJ2-3, with TRBD1 perhaps the D gene, on 6 matching bases. The nucleotide sequence reads as follows: TGCGCCAGCAGCTTGGTGGCAGGGGCATCCACAGATACGCAGTATTTT. It specifies CASSLVAGASTDTQYF.